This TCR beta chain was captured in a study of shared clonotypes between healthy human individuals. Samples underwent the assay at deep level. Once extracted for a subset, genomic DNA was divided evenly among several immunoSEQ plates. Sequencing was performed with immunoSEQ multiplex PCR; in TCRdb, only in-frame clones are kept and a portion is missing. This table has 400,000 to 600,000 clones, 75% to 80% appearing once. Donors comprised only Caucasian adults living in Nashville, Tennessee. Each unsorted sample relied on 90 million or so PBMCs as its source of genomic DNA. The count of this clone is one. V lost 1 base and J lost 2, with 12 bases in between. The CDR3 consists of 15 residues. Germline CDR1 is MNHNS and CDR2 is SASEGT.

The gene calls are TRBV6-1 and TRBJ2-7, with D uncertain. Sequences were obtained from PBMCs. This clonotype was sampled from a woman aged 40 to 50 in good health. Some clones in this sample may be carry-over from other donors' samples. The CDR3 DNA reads TGTGCCAGCAGTGAAGAGCTCCAGGCCCCCTACGAGCAGTACTTC. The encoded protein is CASSEELQAPYEQYF.